The T cell receptor (beta chain) under discussion was sequenced for a study of blood T cell repertoires in COVID-19 (dated by TCRdb to about 2020). A note on the overall study: The collaborator samples originated in the United States, Italy and Spain and spanned the acute and convalescent phases of COVID-19. The prospective study material was composed of cDNA or gDNA derived from T cells, B-cell-depleted T cells, or PBMCs. Where HLA class I and class II types were available, the types were taken from metadata supplied by the sample provider, not from assay-based typing. A freely available public database, intended as a resource for researchers studying the immune response to SARS-CoV-2, is where the repertoires were released. A de-identified subject ID, COVID-19 status, age in years and sex were almost always included in the sample metadata. The samples were drawn from two sources: the first 160 participants of the ongoing ImmuneRACE study, and 1,000 to 1,500 subjects contributed by 6 global collaborators. Deeply sampled blood TCRbeta repertoires from subjects exposed to, actively infected with, or recovered from COVID-19 were included in the dataset. The paper as a whole reports these results and caveats: Clinical and demographic metadata were provided uncurated, with the amount varying by source and participant.

TCRbeta CDR3 regions were amplified from genomic DNA using the immunoSEQ Assay, a bias-controlled multiplex PCR. Concerning the study's data processing: Within the assay, amplification of reference gene primers was used to estimate how many nucleated cells each sample contained. To quantify the absolute abundance of each unique TCRbeta CDR3 rearrangement, sequence reads were collapsed and filtered. Productive Simpson clonality was computed per sample as the square root of Simpson's diversity index over productive rearrangements. TCRdb holds this immuneACCESS table with in-frame rearrangements only. Some clones are missing; in checked studies, unresolved V genes explain under half, and the rest has no known cause. The V and J calls and clone size come from that table; D and trimming were worked out from the DNA. Within this sample are approximately 300,000 clones, with roughly 90% of them counted one time only. The ten largest clones take up more than 3% of the sample.

A word on this clone: Its binding antigen is unknown. No much larger clone is present one base from it, and per-base qualities are unavailable.

Each collaborating institution followed its own protocols to collect whole blood in K2EDTA tubes. Collaborator samples were shipped for TCRbeta analysis as frozen whole blood, isolated PBMCs, or DNA extracted from either sample type. Per the germline V gene (reference sequence), PRHDT is the CDR1 and FYEKMQ is the CDR2. The CDR3 has 14 amino acids, counting the end cysteine and phenylalanine. Of all the DNA, just the CDR3 is kept, 42 bases in frame from base 1. V was cut back by 4 bases and J by 9 bases, leaving a gap of 16 bases between them. Sample: peripheral blood. This sequence uses TRBV13 and TRBJ2-1; the D gene is unclear. The receptor comes from a woman in her forties or fifties with active or convalescent COVID-19. The CDR3 sequence is CASSSHGQPGEQFF. Here is the DNA: TGTGCCAGCAGCTCTCACGGTCAGCCAGGTGAGCAGTTCTTC.